A single sample gave rise to the 5 T cell receptor beta chains below, sequenced in a study of beta chain features in type 1 diabetes (dated by TCRdb to the late 2010s). General study outcomes and caveats: In all four CD4+ subsets, TCRB CDR3 length was moderately but significantly shorter in type 1 diabetes patients.

These receptors lack a known antigen. The library came from the immunoSEQ multiplex PCR assay. The entire amount of isolated RNA was reverse transcribed using the High Capacity cDNA Reverse Transcription Kit, so the sequenced TCRB transcripts were expressed ones. The source is immuneACCESS, and TCRdb retained only in-frame sequences with V and J called. Part of the clones is not carried over; for the studies checked, unresolved V genes explain less than half of this, and the remainder is unexplained. The sample table contains approximately 120,000 clones; only one count was recorded for 17% of them. Around 2.7% of the sample belongs to the ten largest clones. The sequenced sample was central memory CD4+ T cells from blood. Receptor source: a man in his late teens or twenties with type 1 diabetes.

This clone has just a few counts. The chain employs TRBV27 and TRBJ2-1; D possibly corresponds to TRBD1 (5 bases). Germline CDR1 reads MNHEY; CDR2 reads SMNVEV (reference sequence). The CDR3 consists of 16 residues. Trimming pared 3 bases from V and 13 bases from J, leaving 25 bases between. CDR3 in amino acids: CASSFKPEPNRLGQFF. The CDR3 bases are TGTGCCAGCAGTTTCAAACCCGAGCCGAACAGGTTAGGACAGTTCTTC.

This clone was seen more than once but under ten times. The V call is TRBV27, the J call TRBJ2-3; tentatively, D is TRBD2 (6 bases). This CDR3 comprises 15 residues. The germline V and J ends were trimmed by 1 base and 6 bases, with 14 bases remaining between them. CDR1 and CDR2 from the germline V gene are MNHEY and SMNVEV (reference sequence). CDR3 coding DNA: TGTGCCAGCAGTTTATATCCTAGCGAAAGGGATACGCAGTATTTT. It encodes CASSLYPSERDTQYF.

This clone was detected a few times. This chain uses TRBV5-1 with TRBJ1-1; no clear D gene. V was trimmed by 4 bases and J by 1 base, leaving 8 bases between them. CDR3 length equals 13 residues. The germline gives CDR1 SGHRS, CDR2 YFSETQ. The CDR3 protein is CASSPDPNTEAFF. In DNA, the CDR3 is TGCGCCAGCAGCCCAGATCCGAACACTGAAGCTTTCTTT.

The chain employs TRBV29-1 and TRBJ1-1, with D uncertain. Germline V lookup: CDR1 SQVTM, CDR2 ANQGSEA. The CDR3 covers 13 residues. CDR3 coding DNA: TGCAGTGTAGCAGAACAGACTAACACTGAAGCTTTCTTT. Encoded protein: CSVAEQTNTEAFF.

This clone appeared a few times. The rearrangement joins TRBV5-6 to TRBJ2-5; TRBD1 matches at 9 bases. The germline V gene encodes CDR1 SGHDT and CDR2 YYEEEE. This CDR3 spans 14 amino acids. Trimming took 4 bases from V and 4 from J; bases not matched to a gene: 5. The CDR3 here is CASSLTTGGETQYF. Here the CDR3 DNA reads TGTGCCAGCAGCCTTACGACAGGGGGAGAGACCCAGTACTTC.